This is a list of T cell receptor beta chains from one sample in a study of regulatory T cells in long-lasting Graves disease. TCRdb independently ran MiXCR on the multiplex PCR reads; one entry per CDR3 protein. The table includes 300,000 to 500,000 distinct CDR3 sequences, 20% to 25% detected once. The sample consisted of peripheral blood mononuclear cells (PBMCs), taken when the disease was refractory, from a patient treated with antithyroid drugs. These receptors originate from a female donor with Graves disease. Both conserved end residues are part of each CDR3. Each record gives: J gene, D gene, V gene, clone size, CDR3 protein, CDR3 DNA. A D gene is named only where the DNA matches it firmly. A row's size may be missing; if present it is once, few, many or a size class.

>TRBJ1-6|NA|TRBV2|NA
CASSPGEGRSPLHF
TGTGCCAGCAGTCCCGGGGAGGGCCGATCACCCCTCCACTTT
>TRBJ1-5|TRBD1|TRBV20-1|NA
CSAGTGGSGNQPQHF
TGCAGTGCCGGGACAGGGGGCTCTGGCAATCAGCCCCAGCATTTT
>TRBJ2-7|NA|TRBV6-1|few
CASIGRDERGSYEQYF
TGTGCCAGCATTGGTCGGGACGAAAGAGGGTCCTACGAGCAGTACTTC
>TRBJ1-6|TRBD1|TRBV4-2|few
CASSLDRVSPLHF
TGTGCCAGCAGCCTTGACAGGGTTTCACCCCTCCACTTT
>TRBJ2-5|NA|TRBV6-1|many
CARPSPGDGNQETQYF
TGTGCCAGACCATCCCCTGGAGATGGGAACCAAGAGACCCAGTACTTC
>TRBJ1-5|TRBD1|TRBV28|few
CASSRTGREQPQHF
TGTGCCAGCAGTCGGACAGGGAGGGAGCAGCCCCAGCATTTT
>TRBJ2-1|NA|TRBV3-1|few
CASTPGVAAYNEQFF
TGTGCCAGCACCCCCGGGGTAGCGGCCTACAATGAGCAGTTCTTC
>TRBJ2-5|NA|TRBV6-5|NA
CASSYSRTRTQYF
TGTGCCAGCAGTTACTCGCGCACTAGGACCCAGTACTTC
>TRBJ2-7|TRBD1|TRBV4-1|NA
CASSQDRAGGFYEQYF
TGCGCCAGCAGCCAAGATCGGGCAGGGGGTTTCTACGAGCAGTACTTC
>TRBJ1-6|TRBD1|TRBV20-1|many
CSAPRTGTNSPLHF
TGCAGTGCCCCTCGGACAGGGACAAATTCACCCCTCCACTTT
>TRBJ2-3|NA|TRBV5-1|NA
CASSASGGPDTQYF
TGCGCCAGCAGCGCTTCTGGGGGGCCAGATACGCAGTATTTT
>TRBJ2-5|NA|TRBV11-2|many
CASSLGTPQETQYF
TGTGCCAGCAGCTTAGGAACCCCCCAAGAGACCCAGTACTTC
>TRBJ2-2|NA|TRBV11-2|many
CASSLIDENRKAGELFF
TGTGCCAGCAGCTTAATAGACGAGAATAGAAAGGCCGGGGAGCTGTTTTTT
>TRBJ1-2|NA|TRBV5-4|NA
CASSLVEGGGGYTF
TGTGCCAGCAGCTTAGTTGAGGGGGGAGGAGGCTACACCTTC